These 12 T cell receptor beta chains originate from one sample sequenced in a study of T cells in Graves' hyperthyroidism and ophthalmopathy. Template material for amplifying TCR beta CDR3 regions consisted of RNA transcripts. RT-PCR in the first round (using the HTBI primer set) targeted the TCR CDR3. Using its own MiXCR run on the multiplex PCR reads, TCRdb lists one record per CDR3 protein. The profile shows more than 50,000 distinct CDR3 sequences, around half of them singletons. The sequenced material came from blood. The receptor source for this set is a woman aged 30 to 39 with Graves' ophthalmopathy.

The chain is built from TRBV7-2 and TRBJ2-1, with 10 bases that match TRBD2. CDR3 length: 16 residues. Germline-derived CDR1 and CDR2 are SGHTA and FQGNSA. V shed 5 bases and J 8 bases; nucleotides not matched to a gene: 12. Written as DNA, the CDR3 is TGTGCCAGCAGCATCCGGGGGGGGACTAGCGTCCATGAGCAGTTCTTC. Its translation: CASSIRGGTSVHEQFF.

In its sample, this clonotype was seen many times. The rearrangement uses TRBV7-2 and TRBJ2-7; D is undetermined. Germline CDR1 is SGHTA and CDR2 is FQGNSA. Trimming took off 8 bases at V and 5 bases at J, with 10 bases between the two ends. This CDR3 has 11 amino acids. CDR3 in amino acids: CASGIQNEQYF. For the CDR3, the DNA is TGTGCCAGCGGAATTCAAAACGAGCAGTACTTC.

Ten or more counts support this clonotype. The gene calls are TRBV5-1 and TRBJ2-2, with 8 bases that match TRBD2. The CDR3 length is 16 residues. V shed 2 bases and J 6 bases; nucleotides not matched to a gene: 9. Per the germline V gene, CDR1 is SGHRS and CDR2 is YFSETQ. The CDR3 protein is CASSFRVGTSPGELFF. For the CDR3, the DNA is TGCGCCAGCAGCTTTCGTGTTGGGACTAGTCCCGGGGAGCTGTTTTTT.

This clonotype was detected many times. The CDR3 coding sequence is TGTGCCAGCAGGAGGGAGCTCAACACCGGGGAGCTGTTTTTT. As protein: CASRRELNTGELFF. The chain carries TRBV9 and TRBJ2-2, with D perhaps matching TRBD2 (5 bases). V was cut by 5 bases and J by 2 bases, with 10 bases left in between. The CDR3 extends over 14 amino acids. Germline V gives CDR1 SGDLS, CDR2 YYNGEE.

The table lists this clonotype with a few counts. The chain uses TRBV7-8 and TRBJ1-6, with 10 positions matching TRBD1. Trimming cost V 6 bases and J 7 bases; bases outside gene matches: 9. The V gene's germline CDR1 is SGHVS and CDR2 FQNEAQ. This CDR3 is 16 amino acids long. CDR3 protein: CASRITGTGDNSPLHF. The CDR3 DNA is TGTGCCAGCAGGATCACCGGGACAGGGGACAATTCACCCCTCCACTTT.

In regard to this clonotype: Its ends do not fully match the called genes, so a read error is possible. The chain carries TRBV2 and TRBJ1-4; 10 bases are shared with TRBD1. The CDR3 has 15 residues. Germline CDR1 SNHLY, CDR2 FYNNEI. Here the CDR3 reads CTSSLDRGRSGKLFF. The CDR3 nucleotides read TGTACCAGCAGTTTAGACAGGGGGCGCTCCGGAAAACTGTTTTTT.

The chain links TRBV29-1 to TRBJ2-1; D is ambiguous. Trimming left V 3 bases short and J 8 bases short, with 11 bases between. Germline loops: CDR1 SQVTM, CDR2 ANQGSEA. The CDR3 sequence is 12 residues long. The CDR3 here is CSVDDGVDEQFF. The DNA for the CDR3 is TGCAGCGTTGACGATGGGGTAGATGAGCAGTTCTTC.

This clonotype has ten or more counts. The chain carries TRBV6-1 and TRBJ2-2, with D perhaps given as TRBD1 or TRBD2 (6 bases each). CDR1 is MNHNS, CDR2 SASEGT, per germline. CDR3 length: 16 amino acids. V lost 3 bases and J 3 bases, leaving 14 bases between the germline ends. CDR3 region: CASSEPGGGHTGELFF. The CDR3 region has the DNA TGTGCCAGCAGTGAGCCCGGAGGGGGGCACACCGGGGAGCTGTTTTTT.

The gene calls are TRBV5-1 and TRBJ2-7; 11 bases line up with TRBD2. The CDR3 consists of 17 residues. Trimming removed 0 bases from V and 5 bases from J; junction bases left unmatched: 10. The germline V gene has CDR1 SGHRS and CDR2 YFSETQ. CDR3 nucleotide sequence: TGCGCCAGCAGCTTGGCAGTTACTAGCGGGAGCAGGCACGAGCAGTACTTC. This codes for CASSLAVTSGSRHEQYF.

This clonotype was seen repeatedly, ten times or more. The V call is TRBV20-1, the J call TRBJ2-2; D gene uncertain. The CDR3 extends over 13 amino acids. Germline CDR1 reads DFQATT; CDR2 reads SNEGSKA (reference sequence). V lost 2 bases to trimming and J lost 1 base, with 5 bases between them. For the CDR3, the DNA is TGCAGTGCTAGATCGAGGAACACCGGGGAGCTGTTTTTT. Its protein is CSARSRNTGELFF.

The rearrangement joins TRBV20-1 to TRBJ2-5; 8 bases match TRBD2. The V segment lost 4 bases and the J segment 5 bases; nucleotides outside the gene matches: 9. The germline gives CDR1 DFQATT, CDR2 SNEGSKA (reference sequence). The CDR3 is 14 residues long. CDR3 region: CSAKSGSLAETQYF. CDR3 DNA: TGCAGTGCTAAAAGCGGGAGTTTGGCGGAGACCCAGTACTTC.

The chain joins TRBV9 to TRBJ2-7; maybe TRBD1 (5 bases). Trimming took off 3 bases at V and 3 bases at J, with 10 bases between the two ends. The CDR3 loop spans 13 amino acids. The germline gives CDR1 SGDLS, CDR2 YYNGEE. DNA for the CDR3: TGTGCCAGCAGCGCAGGGTGGGGCTACGAGCAGTACTTC. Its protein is CASSAGWGYEQYF.